This entry describes one TCR beta chain. The antigen is not known. The same CDR3 also results from other DNA sequences found in this sample. The data originate from a study of shared clonotypes between healthy human individuals. Study results and caveats: Read depth was anticipated to influence clonotype sharing among donors. Generally, naive subsets (rather than memory subsets) showed larger estimated richness.

The CDR3 consists of 10 residues. V was trimmed by 4 bases and J by 1 base, leaving 0 bases between them. Germline V gene lookup returns CDR1 SQVTM and CDR2 ANQGSEA. In the original processing: ImmunoSEQ supplied junction-only sequences lacking quality scores, so filtering was different. Libraries were prepared by immunoSEQ multiplex PCR; TCRdb keeps only in-frame clonotypes and omits some of them. The V and J calls and clone size were taken over from that table, and D and trimming were inferred from the DNA. The data contain about 2.3 million clones, more than 85% of them singletons. The V gene is TRBV29-1, the J gene TRBJ2-3; D unresolved. The sequencing input was naive CD4+ T cells from PBMCs. Subset of the sample: CD45RA+ positively selected. The receptor was isolated from a man aged 18 to 35 in good health. Some clones in this sample may be carry-over from other donors' samples. The CDR3 region has the DNA TGCAGCGTTGGCACAGATACGCAGTATTTT. Protein: CSVGTDTQYF.